This T cell receptor beta chain emerged from a study of blood T cell repertoires in COVID-19. Generated by immunoSEQ multiplex PCR, the TCRdb table keeps only in-frame clones and is missing some. This sample has just over 250,000 clones, with around 84% found just once. The CDR3 length is 15 residues. J lost 7 bases, V lost 3 bases, and 4 bases had no gene match. The germline V gene has CDR1 MGHDK and CDR2 SYGVNS. Sequencing input: PBMCs or T cells enriched from blood (not recorded which). The chain uses TRBV25-1 and TRBJ1-6, with 9 bases matching TRBD1. The clonotype originates from a man aged 25 to 45 with acute COVID-19. This CDR3 is CASSDVTGGNSPLHF. CDR3 sequence (DNA): TGTGCCAGCAGTGACGTGACAGGGGGAAATTCACCCCTCCACTTT.